A selection of T cell receptor beta chains follows, all from one sample in a study of T cells after yellow fever vaccination. MiXCR was run by TCRdb on the 5' RACE reads, yielding one entry per CDR3 protein. The sample lists 550,000 to 750,000 distinct CDR3 sequences; roughly 12% were seen once. The specimen comprised PBMCs, sampled on the day of the yellow fever booster vaccination. These receptors all stem from a man in his thirties or forties who received the YFV17D yellow fever vaccine. CDR3s include the opening cysteine and the closing phenylalanine or tryptophan. D genes are given only for firm matches. Size values are once, few and many counts, or a class for expanded clones, and some rows have none.

V gene	clone size	J gene	CDR3 length	D gene	CDR3 protein	CDR3 DNA
TRBV28	.	TRBJ2-7	16	TRBD2	CASSSPAGANPYEQYF	TGTGCCAGCAGTTCCCCGGCGGGAGCTAACCCCTACGAGCAGTACTTC
TRBV7-9	few	TRBJ1-1	14	.	CASSLDVKNTEAFF	TGTGCCAGCAGCTTAGATGTGAAGAACACTGAAGCTTTCTTT
TRBV20-1	.	TRBJ2-1	11	.	CSARDVGVQFF	TGCAGTGCTAGAGATGTGGGGGTTCAGTTCTTC
TRBV12-3/TRBV12-4	few	TRBJ2-4	14	.	CASSLRGAKNIQYF	TGTGCCAGCAGTTTAAGGGGGGCCAAAAACATTCAGTACTTC
TRBV7-2	many	TRBJ2-5	15	.	CASSLGDRNQETQYF	TGTGCCAGCAGCTTAGGCGACAGGAACCAAGAGACCCAGTACTTC
TRBV29-1	few	TRBJ2-1	12	.	CSVLASYNEQFF	TGCAGCGTGCTAGCGTCTTACAATGAGCAGTTCTTC
TRBV20-1	.	TRBJ2-1	16	TRBD2	CSASPFRLARGNEQFF	TGCAGTGCTAGCCCCTTCCGACTAGCGAGGGGGAATGAGCAGTTCTTC
TRBV28	.	TRBJ2-2	14	TRBD1	CAGGQGQATGELFF	TGTGCCGGGGGACAGGGACAAGCCACCGGGGAGCTGTTTTTT
TRBV19	few	TRBJ2-1	14	.	CASKGVRERNEQFF	TGTGCCAGTAAGGGAGTGAGGGAGAGGAATGAGCAGTTCTTC
TRBV14	few	TRBJ2-3	14	.	CASSQDKHPDTQYF	TGTGCCAGCAGCCAAGATAAACACCCAGATACGCAGTATTTT
TRBV2	few	TRBJ2-5	15	.	CASQYRVSSKETQYF	TGTGCCAGCCAATACCGTGTATCCTCTAAAGAGACCCAGTACTTC
TRBV5-1	.	TRBJ2-7	14	TRBD1	CASTGQGASYEQYF	TGCGCCAGCACCGGACAGGGGGCTTCCTACGAGCAGTACTTC
TRBV10-3	.	TRBJ2-6	15	.	CAIGQGGSGANVLTF	TGTGCCATCGGGCAGGGTGGGTCTGGGGCCAACGTCCTGACTTTC
TRBV12-3/TRBV12-4	.	TRBJ2-3	14	TRBD2	CASTQAGRSDTQYF	TGTGCCAGCACCCAAGCGGGAAGGTCAGATACGCAGTATTTT
TRBV19	.	TRBJ2-3	15	.	CASSIDTPFLNTQYF	TGTGCCAGTAGTATAGATACGCCATTTCTCAATACGCAGTATTTT
TRBV7-9	.	TRBJ2-3	16	.	CASSQALWSFTDTQYF	TGTGCCAGCAGCCAAGCACTGTGGAGCTTCACAGATACGCAGTATTTT
TRBV30	.	TRBJ1-2	14	TRBD1	CAWSAGQGFYGYTF	TGTGCCTGGAGTGCCGGACAGGGGTTTTATGGCTACACCTTC
TRBV20-1	few	TRBJ2-7	11	.	CSARRGYEQYF	TGCAGTGCTAGGAGGGGCTACGAGCAGTACTTC
TRBV6-5	.	TRBJ2-5	14	.	CASSSGTGGETQYF	TGTGCCAGCAGTTCCGGGACGGGGGGCGAGACCCAGTACTTC
TRBV7-2	.	TRBJ2-7	15	TRBD2	CASGGGRDHSYEQYF	TGTGCCAGCGGCGGGGGACGGGACCACTCCTACGAGCAGTACTTC
TRBV3-1	.	TRBJ2-1	14	TRBD1	CATKAGTGLYEQFF	TGTGCCACCAAAGCCGGGACAGGGCTGTACGAGCAGTTCTTC
TRBV11-2	few	TRBJ2-5	15	.	CASTSTLGAQETQYF	TGTGCCAGCACCTCGACCCTGGGGGCGCAAGAGACCCAGTACTTC
TRBV7-8	.	TRBJ1-6	15	.	CASSLSTRRDSPLHF	TGTGCCAGCAGCTTAAGTACCCGACGCGATTCACCCCTCCACTTT
TRBV2	.	TRBJ2-3	13	.	CARVERGQDTQYF	TGTGCCAGAGTGGAAAGGGGCCAAGATACGCAGTATTTT
TRBV4-1	few	TRBJ2-1	19	.	CASSQLPPRGPKGVDEQFF	TGCGCCAGCAGCCAACTTCCCCCCCGGGGTCCGAAAGGAGTGGATGAGCAGTTCTTC
TRBV20-1	few	TRBJ2-1	14	TRBD2	CSAPGTAGVNEQFF	TGCAGTGCTCCCGGCACAGCGGGAGTTAATGAGCAGTTCTTC
TRBV29-1	.	TRBJ2-7	18	TRBD2	CSVSLLAARTSGFYEQYF	TGCAGCGTTTCCCTCCTCGCCGCCCGAACTAGCGGATTCTACGAGCAGTACTTC
TRBV7-2	few	TRBJ1-6	15	TRBD1	CASSLVFQGDSPLHF	TGTGCCAGCAGCTTAGTTTTCCAGGGGGACTCACCCCTCCACTTT